The text below deals with one TCR beta chain. Its antigen is as yet unknown. These data are taken from a study of OX40 agonist ivuxolimab in advanced cancers. Study context: Patients with hepatocellular carcinoma, melanoma, renal cell or head and neck cancer made up the dose-escalation patients. Partial responses were seen in three patients, one with hepatocellular carcinoma and two with cutaneous melanoma. Study-level results: CD4+ T cells averaged fewer expanded clones than CD8+ T cells. There was clonal expansion of CD4+ and CD8+ blood T cells by week 6 at 0.1 to 3.0 mg/kg.

CDR3 size: 15 residues. Germline V CDR1 and CDR2: SGHTA, FQGNSA. Trimming removed 5 bases at V and 8 bases at J, with 19 bases between. Produced via immunoSEQ multiplex PCR; TCRdb's table is partial and in-frame only. The sample has just under 85,000 clones, approximately 88% seen once. The input for sequencing was CD4+ or CD8+ T cells sorted from blood, taken in a trial of the OX40 agonist ivuxolimab. This clonotype was obtained from an adult with an advanced solid tumor such as melanoma, head and neck, liver or kidney cancer. This rearrangement joins TRBV7-2 to TRBJ2-1; tentative D call: TRBD1 (7 bases). CDR3 in amino acids: CASSIRQGLLDEQFF. The CDR3 nucleotides are TGTGCCAGCAGCATTAGACAGGGACTTTTAGATGAGCAGTTCTTC.